This is a list of T cell receptor beta chains from one sample in a study of T cell responses to AZD1222 COVID-19 vaccine. The protocol was immunoSEQ multiplex PCR, while the TCRdb copy is restricted to in-frame clones and leaves out a portion. The data contain 150,000 to 200,000 clones, just under 95% of them singletons. Sequences were derived from peripheral blood, sampled on day 0 of AZD1222 vaccination. All receptors come from an adult in good health. CDR3s include the opening cysteine and the closing phenylalanine or tryptophan. The D gene is left open where the match is weak. Some rows have no size entry. The others give once, few or many, or a class for an expanded clone.

clone_size: .
v_call: TRBV28
j_call: TRBJ1-1
cdr3_length: 13
d_call: .
cdr3_nt: TGTGCCAGCAGTAGGCAGCTGAACACTGAAGCTTTCTTT
cdr3_aa: CASSRQLNTEAFF

clone_size: .
v_call: TRBV4-2
j_call: TRBJ1-2
cdr3_length: 16
d_call: .
cdr3_nt: TGTGCCAGCAGCCAAGATCTAAGCTCGCTGACCTATGGCTACACCTTC
cdr3_aa: CASSQDLSSLTYGYTF

clone_size: .
v_call: TRBV7-9
j_call: TRBJ1-4
cdr3_length: 17
d_call: TRBD1
cdr3_nt: TGTGCCAGCAGCTTGGGGGTATTAGGGACAGGAAATGAAAAACTGTTTTTT
cdr3_aa: CASSLGVLGTGNEKLFF

clone_size: .
v_call: TRBV6-4
j_call: TRBJ1-3
cdr3_length: 16
d_call: .
cdr3_nt: TGTGCCAGCAGTGACTCGGGGGGGGCGCATGGAAACACCATATATTTT
cdr3_aa: CASSDSGGAHGNTIYF

clone_size: .
v_call: TRBV4-3
j_call: TRBJ2-7
cdr3_length: 15
d_call: .
cdr3_nt: TGCGCCAGCAGCCAATACCGGGGGGCCGGGTACGAGCAGTACTTC
cdr3_aa: CASSQYRGAGYEQYF

clone_size: .
v_call: TRBV3-1/TRBV3-2
j_call: TRBJ1-6
cdr3_length: 14
d_call: .
cdr3_nt: TGTGCCAGCAGCCTCGATGGAGGGGGGGCGCCCCTCCACTTT
cdr3_aa: CASSLDGGGAPLHF

clone_size: .
v_call: TRBV7-2
j_call: TRBJ1-4
cdr3_length: 15
d_call: .
cdr3_nt: TGTGCCAGCAGCTTAGTAGGGGCCTCTAATGAAAAACTGTTTTTT
cdr3_aa: CASSLVGASNEKLFF

clone_size: .
v_call: TRBV3-1/TRBV3-2
j_call: TRBJ1-1
cdr3_length: 15
d_call: .
cdr3_nt: TGTGCCAGCAGGGACGGATGGGGGGCGAACACTGAAGCTTTCTTT
cdr3_aa: CASRDGWGANTEAFF

clone_size: .
v_call: TRBV5-4
j_call: TRBJ2-2
cdr3_length: 17
d_call: .
cdr3_nt: TGTGCCAGCAGCTCGAACTACAGGGAAGGGGACACCGGGGAGCTGTTTTTT
cdr3_aa: CASSSNYREGDTGELFF

clone_size: .
v_call: TRBV18
j_call: TRBJ1-1
cdr3_length: 14
d_call: TRBD1
cdr3_nt: TGTGCCAGCTCTCAGACGGACAGGCCGGGGGGAGCTTTCTTT
cdr3_aa: CASSQTDRPGGAFF

clone_size: .
v_call: TRBV2
j_call: TRBJ1-2
cdr3_length: 14
d_call: .
cdr3_nt: TGTGCCAGTCAGTCAAACATACCGAGGGGAGGCTACACCTTC
cdr3_aa: CASQSNIPRGGYTF

clone_size: few
v_call: TRBV28
j_call: TRBJ2-2
cdr3_length: 17
d_call: TRBD2
cdr3_nt: TGTGCCAGCAGTTTATGGGCTCTTGAGCGGGGGCCCGGGGAGCTGTTTTTT
cdr3_aa: CASSLWALERGPGELFF

clone_size: .
v_call: TRBV6-5
j_call: TRBJ1-2
cdr3_length: 12
d_call: .
cdr3_nt: TGTGCCAGCAGTCCAGACATCTATGGCTACACCTTC
cdr3_aa: CASSPDIYGYTF